Following are 24 T cell receptor beta chains from one sample sequenced in a study of blood T cell repertoires in COVID-19. Profiling relied on immunoSEQ multiplex PCR, and the TCRdb table lists in-frame clones only, not all of them. The sample lists just under 65,000 clones, about 86% occurring once. The sequencing sample was made of peripheral blood. The receptors here all came from a human donor in a cohort sampled during active COVID-19.

The chain joins TRBV5-1 to TRBJ1-1; 9 nucleotides agree with TRBD1. The length of the CDR3 is 16 residues. CDR1 and CDR2 from the germline V gene are SGHRS and YFSETQ. The junction had 6 bases not matched to a gene; V was cut back by 0 bases and J by 3 bases. The CDR3 region is CASSLGPTGGDTEAFF. CDR3 DNA: TGCGCCAGCAGCTTGGGCCCGACAGGGGGTGACACTGAAGCTTTCTTT.

The chain recombines TRBV11-2 with TRBJ2-5; D is possibly TRBD1 (5 bases). This CDR3 is 19 amino acids long. Germline V lookup: CDR1 SGHAT, CDR2 FQNNGV. V dropped 0 bases and J dropped 5 bases, with 25 bases sitting between them. The CDR3, as DNA: TGTGCCAGCAGCTTAGACAGGGTCCGAACGGTCGGCGGCGATGAGACCCAGTACTTC. It is translated as CASSLDRVRTVGGDETQYF.

This clone has at least ten counts. This chain joins TRBV6-5 and TRBJ1-2; maybe TRBD1 (5 bases). Germline V CDR1 and CDR2: MNHEY, SVGAGI. The germline V and J ends were trimmed by 6 bases and 3 bases, with 8 bases remaining between them. This CDR3 spans 12 amino acids. CDR3 nucleotide sequence: TGTGCCAGCAGCGGGGGTTACTATGGCTACACCTTC. It encodes CASSGGYYGYTF.

The chain combines TRBV6-5 with TRBJ2-5, with D perhaps TRBD2 (5 bases). Germline lookup yields CDR1 MNHEY and CDR2 SVGAGI. The V end lost 7 bases, the J end lost 4 bases, and 16 bases lay between the germline ends. This CDR3 region has 14 residues. CDR3 sequence (DNA): TGTGCCAGCATCCGGGGTGGGAGTGGAGAGACCCAGTACTTC. Its protein product is CASIRGGSGETQYF.

The genes are TRBV3-1 (or the pseudogene TRBV3-2) and TRBJ2-7; TRBD1 matches at 8 bases. The germline V gene has CDR1 LGHDT and CDR2 YNNKEL (reference sequence). This CDR3 region has 17 residues. Germline trimming cut 4 bases from V and 3 bases from J; bases unmatched to any gene: 14. The chain's CDR3 is CASSPLGTGRWVYEQYF. The CDR3, as DNA: TGTGCCAGCAGCCCATTGGGGACAGGAAGATGGGTCTACGAGCAGTACTTC.

V and J are TRBV19 and TRBJ1-1, with 7 bases fitting TRBD1. Germline V gene data show CDR1 as LNHDA and CDR2 as SQIVND (reference sequence). J lost 0 bases, V lost 2 bases, and 0 bases had no gene match. The CDR3 has 14 amino acids. This CDR3 is CASSITGVNTEAFF. The CDR3 DNA follows: TGTGCCAGTAGTATAACAGGGGTGAACACTGAAGCTTTCTTT.

The rearrangement links TRBV6-5 to TRBJ2-1; TRBD2 might be the D (6 bases). The V gene lost 7 bases and the J gene lost 0 bases, with 13 bases spanning the gap. The CDR3 contains 15 residues. Germline loops: CDR1 MNHEY, CDR2 SVGAGI. CDR3 residues: CASTLGRSSYNEQFF. CDR3 DNA sequence: TGTGCCAGCACCTTGGGGAGGAGCTCCTACAATGAGCAGTTCTTC.

V gene TRBV4-2 combines with J gene TRBJ1-2; TRBD1 is a possible D gene (5 bases). Germline loops: CDR1 LGHNA, CDR2 YNFKEQ. V lost 0 bases and J 7 bases, leaving 6 bases between the germline ends. The CDR3 is made up of 12 amino acids. The CDR3 DNA follows: TGTGCCAGCAGCCAAGACAGGGCTGGCTACACCTTC. It specifies CASSQDRAGYTF.

The V and J genes are TRBV4-2 and TRBJ2-7, with 9 bases identical to TRBD2. The junction had 15 bases not matched to a gene; V was cut back by 2 bases and J by 7 bases. The CDR3 loop spans 17 amino acids. The germline V gene has CDR1 LGHNA and CDR2 YNFKEQ. CDR3 sequence: CASSQPVGAGGLREQYF. CDR3 nucleotides: TGTGCCAGCAGCCAACCAGTGGGAGCGGGGGGACTTCGGGAGCAGTACTTC.

The J gene is TRBJ1-2, the V gene TRBV7-9, with a possible D match to TRBD1 (5 bases). V was cut by 4 bases and J by 2 bases, with 14 bases left in between. The CDR3 loop spans 15 amino acids. CDR1 is SEHNR, CDR2 FQNEAQ, per germline (reference sequence). The CDR3 DNA sequence: TGTGCCAGCAGCTACCCTCGGACACCAAACTATGGCTACACCTTC. It codes for CASSYPRTPNYGYTF.

CDR3 residues: CASSEFTAGGANEQFF. The CDR3 nucleotides are TGTGCCAGCAGTGAGTTTACGGCGGGAGGTGCGAATGAGCAGTTCTTC. This rearrangement joins TRBV6-4 to TRBJ2-1; 8 nucleotides agree with TRBD2. CDR3 length: 16 amino acids. V lost 3 bases, J lost 7 bases, and 11 bases stayed unmatched. The V gene's germline CDR1 is MRHNA and CDR2 SNTAGT.

The J gene is TRBJ2-1, the V gene TRBV7-2, with TRBD1 as a possible D gene (6 bases). CDR1 is SGHTA and CDR2 is FQGNSA in the germline V gene. The germline V and J ends were trimmed by 0 bases and 1 base, with 7 bases remaining between them. This CDR3 spans 15 amino acids. CDR3 sequence (DNA): TGTGCCAGCAGCTTAGCGGGGGCGTCCTACAATGAGCAGTTCTTC. This sequence encodes CASSLAGASYNEQFF.

The chain uses TRBV7-8 and TRBJ2-7; TRBD2 matches 11 bases. The CDR3 totals 17 residues. The germline CDR1 and CDR2 sequences are SGHVS and FQNEAQ. V was pared by 5 bases and J by 0 bases, with 9 bases of the junction left unmatched. In DNA, the CDR3 is TGTGCCAGCAGCGAGAGGTTCGGACTAGCGGGCTCCTACGAGCAGTACTTC. Residues: CASSERFGLAGSYEQYF.

This chain links TRBV7-8 with TRBJ2-7, with a possible D match to TRBD2 (5 bases). CDR3 size: 13 residues. Trimming removed 2 bases at V and 3 bases at J, with 8 bases between. Per germline, CDR1 SGHVS and CDR2 FQNEAQ. The CDR3 sequence is CASSLRGNYEQYF. Written as DNA, the CDR3 is TGTGCCAGCAGCTTACGGGGTAACTACGAGCAGTACTTC.

CDR3 loop: CASSSRDYNEQFF. The DNA of the CDR3 is TGTGCCAGCAGTTCCCGGGACTACAATGAGCAGTTCTTC. The rearrangement uses TRBV12-3 or TRBV12-4 and TRBJ2-1, with a tentative D call TRBD2 (5 bases). The CDR3 consists of 13 residues. V was cut by 4 bases and J by 3 bases, with 7 bases left in between.

This CDR3 reads CASSLASRYTGELFF. The CDR3 coding sequence is TGCGCCAGCAGCTTGGCCAGTCGTTACACCGGGGAGCTGTTTTTT. The rearrangement uses TRBV5-1 and TRBJ2-2; D unclear. The CDR3 sequence is 15 residues long. The germline V and J ends were trimmed by 0 bases and 3 bases, with 9 bases remaining between them. CDR1 and CDR2 from the germline V gene are SGHRS and YFSETQ.

The V and J genes are TRBV18 and TRBJ1-2; a weak D match, TRBD1 (5 bases). The CDR3 length is 15 residues. Trimming cost V 8 bases and J 3 bases, with 19 bases left between them. From germline, CDR1 is KGHSH and CDR2 LQKENI. The CDR3 nucleotides read TGTGCCAGCGCCCGGGACTCACCTCCCTACTATGGCTACACCTTC. It specifies CASARDSPPYYGYTF.

The J gene is TRBJ2-7, the V gene TRBV11-2, with 7 bases identical to TRBD1. Germline trimming cut 1 base from V and 6 bases from J; bases unmatched to any gene: 3. Germline V gives CDR1 SGHAT, CDR2 FQNNGV. The CDR3 loop spans 13 amino acids. In DNA form, the CDR3 reads TGTGCCAGCAGCTTAGGACAGGGATCCGAGCAGTACTTC. Translation gives CASSLGQGSEQYF. The variable domain in full, with the rest retrieved from reference TRBV11-2 and TRBJ2-7, is EAGVAQSPRYKIIEKRQSVAFWCNPISGHATLYWYQQILGQGPKLLIQFQNNGVVDDSQLPKDRFSAERLKGVDSTLKIQPAKLEDSAVYLCASSLGQGSEQYFGPGTRLTVT.

The rearrangement joins TRBV6-6 to TRBJ2-7; TRBD2 is a possible D gene (6 bases). V was clipped by 6 bases and J by 7 bases, with 22 bases between them. The germline V gene encodes CDR1 MNHNY and CDR2 SVGAGI (reference sequence). This CDR3 contains 15 residues. CDR3 DNA: TGTGCCAGCAGCTCAGGAGGTGGTCGGGGGAAAGAGCAGTACTTC. This sequence encodes CASSSGGGRGKEQYF.

This clone was seen only once. This rearrangement joins TRBV30 to TRBJ1-6; D is possibly TRBD1 (5 bases). Trimming took 2 bases from V and 2 from J, leaving 10 bases between them. Per the germline V gene, CDR1 is GTSNPN and CDR2 is SVGIG (reference sequence). CDR3 length: 15 residues. The CDR3 DNA reads TGTGCCTGGAGTCCGCGGGGGGCCTATAATTCACCCCTCCACTTT. Translating it yields CAWSPRGAYNSPLHF.

The chain carries TRBV7-9 and TRBJ2-7; 9 bases are shared with TRBD2. Germline CDR1 reads SEHNR; CDR2 reads FQNEAQ (reference sequence). V lost 1 base to trimming and J lost 4 bases; unmatched junction nucleotides: 5. This CDR3 has 15 amino acids. CDR3 bases: TGTGCCAGCAGCTTAGGACTAGCGGAGGGATACGAGCAGTACTTC. Translated: CASSLGLAEGYEQYF.

This chain joins TRBV12-3 or TRBV12-4 and TRBJ2-1, with 14 positions matching TRBD2. The trim removed 5 bases at V and 15 bases at J, leaving 6 bases unmatched. The length of the CDR3 is 13 residues. CDR3 loop: CASSPGTSGSRFF. CDR3 coding DNA: TGTGCCAGCAGTCCCGGGACTAGCGGGAGTAGGTTCTTC.

The CDR3 loop is CASSQNRYAGASSEQFF. For the CDR3, the DNA is TGTGCCAGCAGCCAAAACCGCTATGCGGGAGCGTCTAGTGAGCAGTTCTTC. The chain is built from TRBV3-1 (or the pseudogene TRBV3-2) and TRBJ2-1, with TRBD2 identical over 7 bases. The CDR3 is 17 residues long. Germline V gene lookup returns CDR1 LGHDT and CDR2 YNNKEL (reference sequence). V was pared by 2 bases and J by 9 bases, with 16 bases of the junction left unmatched.

This clone came up a few times. J is TRBJ1-3 and V is TRBV5-6; D gene ambiguous. Germline V gene data show CDR1 as SGHDT and CDR2 as YYEEEE. The V gene lost 3 bases and the J gene lost 0 bases, with 10 bases spanning the gap. The CDR3 has 15 amino acids. The CDR3 is CASSSSPNSGNTIYF. The DNA of the CDR3 is TGTGCCAGCAGCTCTAGCCCCAACTCTGGAAACACCATATATTTT. The variable domain in full, completed from reference TRBV5-6 and TRBJ1-3, reads DAGVTQSPTHLIKTRGQQVTLRCSPKSGHDTVSWYQQALGQGPQFIFQYYEEEERQRGNFPDRFSGHQFPNYSSELNVNALLLGDSALYLCASSSSPNSGNTIYFGEGSWLTVV.